Presented here are 21 T cell receptor beta chains from one specimen sequenced in a study of control samples from healthy donors and cancer patients. Some clones are missing from TCRdb's copy, which holds only in-frame ones; the method was immunoSEQ multiplex PCR. The table includes around 130,000 clones, approximately 87% detected once. Sequenced: blood. These receptors were collected from a man younger than 45 in good health.

The V call is TRBV18, the J call TRBJ1-1; TRBD1 matches at 7 bases. Germline V gene lookup returns CDR1 KGHSH and CDR2 LQKENI. V dropped 3 bases and J dropped 11; count of bases not matched to a gene: 9. The CDR3 extends over 13 amino acids. As DNA, the CDR3 is TGTGCCAGCTCACCCTCCGGGACAGTAGACGCTTTCTTT. Its translation: CASSPSGTVDAFF.

V gene TRBV10-3 combines with J gene TRBJ1-2, with a possible D match to TRBD1 (5 bases). The ends were cut back, 11 bases at V and 3 bases at J, with 10 bases in the middle. CDR3 size: 11 residues. The V gene's germline CDR1 is ENHRY and CDR2 SYGVKD. CDR3 sequence (DNA): TGTGCCGCCGGGACGGACTATGGCTACACCTTC. It translates to CAAGTDYGYTF.

In the case of this clone: Other nucleotide sequences in the sample specify the same CDR3. The gene calls are TRBV5-5 and TRBJ1-1; TRBD1 aligns across 7 bases. Looked up from germline, CDR1 is SGHKS and CDR2 is YYEKEE (reference sequence). The V and J ends lost 4 bases and 4 bases, in that order; junction bases with no gene match: 4. This CDR3 is built from 13 residues. CDR3 sequence reads: CASSLDRATEAFF. Written as DNA, the CDR3 is TGTGCCAGCAGCCTTGACAGGGCCACTGAAGCTTTCTTT. Full variable domain (rest looked up from reference TRBV5-5 and TRBJ1-1): DAGVTQSPTHLIKTRGQQVTLRCSPISGHKSVSWYQQVLGQGPQFIFQYYEKEERGRGNFPDRFSARQFPNYSSELNVNALLLGDSALYLCASSLDRATEAFFGQGTRLTVV.

This chain connects TRBV10-2 to TRBJ1-3; D is uncertain. Trimming left V 4 bases short and J 4 bases short, with 5 bases between. The CDR3 extends over 12 amino acids. Germline CDR1 and CDR2: WSHSY and SAAADI. Written as DNA, the CDR3 is TGCGCCAGCAGTGGAGGGGGAAACACCATATATTTT. It is translated as CASSGGGNTIYF.

V gene TRBV12-3 or TRBV12-4 combines with J gene TRBJ2-7; TRBD2 agrees at 7 bases. V lost 5 bases, J lost 9 bases, and 7 bases stayed unmatched. The CDR3 runs 12 residues. The CDR3: CASSQDLAGQYF. CDR3 bases: TGTGCCAGCAGTCAGGACTTAGCGGGGCAGTACTTC.

The V call is TRBV27, the J call TRBJ1-2; possible D gene TRBD1, 6 bases. CDR1 is MNHEY and CDR2 is SMNVEV in the germline V gene (reference sequence). CDR3 length: 13 residues. The V end lost 6 bases, the J end lost 6 bases, and 14 bases lay between the germline ends. For the CDR3, the DNA is TGTGCCAGCAGGCGAATCAGGGGAGATGGCTACACCTTC. Its translation is CASRRIRGDGYTF.

This clone has only one observation. The genes are TRBV6-1 and TRBJ1-5; D is ambiguous. Trimming shortened V by 3 bases and J by 4 bases, and 13 bases separated the two germline ends. Per germline, CDR1 MNHNS and CDR2 SASEGT. The CDR3 spans 15 residues. The CDR3 is CASSDGPGRNQPQHF. The CDR3 nucleotides read TGTGCCAGCAGTGATGGCCCGGGTCGGAATCAGCCCCAGCATTTT.

The chain joins TRBV6-5 to TRBJ1-2, with D maybe TRBD1 (6 bases). CDR3 length equals 12 residues. Germline V CDR1 and CDR2: MNHEY, SVGAGI. V was clipped by 10 bases and J by 8 bases, with 17 bases between them. DNA of the CDR3: TGTGCCACTCCGGACAGCCGCGGGGGCTACACCTTC. This translates into CATPDSRGGYTF.

This clone was seen only a few times. The chain couples TRBV24-1 to TRBJ1-2; possibly TRBD1 for D (5 bases). CDR1 KGHDR and CDR2 SFDVKD come from the germline V gene. CDR3 length: 13 amino acids. The germline V and J ends were trimmed by 7 bases and 3 bases, with 11 bases remaining between them. The DNA for the CDR3 is TGTGCCACCAGCTCGACAGACTACTATGGCTACACCTTC. Translated, it gives CATSSTDYYGYTF.

In this sample, this clone turned up a few times. The J gene is TRBJ1-1, the V gene TRBV3-1 (or the pseudogene TRBV3-2); 7 bases map to TRBD1. The CDR3 consists of 15 residues. V dropped 3 bases and J dropped 1; count of bases not matched to a gene: 5. CDR1 LGHDT and CDR2 YNNKEL come from the germline V gene (reference sequence). The CDR3 region is CASSQLDRPNTEAFF. The CDR3 DNA is TGTGCCAGCAGCCAGCTGGACAGGCCGAACACTGAAGCTTTCTTT.

The chain uses TRBV7-9 and TRBJ2-2; D perhaps matches TRBD1 (6 bases). CDR3 size: 13 residues. V lost 5 bases, J lost 5 bases, and 9 bases lay in between. Germline-derived CDR1 and CDR2 are SEHNR and FQNEAQ (reference sequence). The CDR3 DNA is TGTGCCAGCAGCCCCCAGGGGACCGGGGAGCTGTTTTTT. The encoded protein is CASSPQGTGELFF.

The rearrangement uses TRBV19 and TRBJ2-5; 10 bases are shared with TRBD1. The CDR3 runs to 15 residues. V shed 6 bases, J shed 5 bases, and the junction held 9 bases outside the gene matches. The V gene's germline CDR1 is LNHDA and CDR2 SQIVND (reference sequence). The CDR3, as DNA: TGTGCCAGTAGCTGGACAGGGGGAAAGGGTGAGACCCAGTACTTC. This translates into CASSWTGGKGETQYF.

Regarding this clone: At one end, the junction sequence differs from germline, possibly due to a read error. The chain is built from TRBV23-1 and TRBJ1-2, with a weak D call TRBD1 (5 bases). TRBV23-1 counts as an open reading frame of uncertain function. The CDR3 length is 9 residues. The CDR3 bases are TGCGCCAGCAGTCAATGGGGACCCTTC. This translates into CASSQWGPF.

CDR3 residues: CAWSVGPGRAEAFF. The CDR3 DNA sequence: TGTGCCTGGAGTGTGGGGCCGGGGCGGGCTGAAGCTTTCTTT. The chain combines TRBV30 with TRBJ1-1, with D possibly matching TRBD1 (5 bases). The CDR3 extends over 14 amino acids. V was pared by 0 bases and J by 6 bases, with 14 bases between. CDR1 is GTSNPN and CDR2 is SVGIG in the germline V gene (reference sequence).

The chain recombines TRBV10-2 with TRBJ1-1, with TRBD1 as a possible D gene (6 bases). Germline CDR1 WSHSY, CDR2 SAAADI. The CDR3 consists of 15 residues. Trimming removed 0 bases at V and 1 base at J, with 9 bases between. CDR3 region: CASSESRTANTEAFF. The CDR3 region has the DNA TGCGCCAGCAGTGAGTCCCGGACAGCGAACACTGAAGCTTTCTTT.

Details on this clone: In the same sample, other DNA sequences code for this CDR3. The V call is TRBV6-5, the J call TRBJ1-1; no reliable D call. Germline V gene data show CDR1 as MNHEY and CDR2 as SVGAGI. The ends were cut back, 0 bases at V and 1 base at J, with 3 bases in the middle. This CDR3 contains 13 residues. In nucleotides, the CDR3 is TGTGCCAGCAGTTACTCCAGGAACACTGAAGCTTTCTTT. It specifies CASSYSRNTEAFF.

The chain carries TRBV5-1 and TRBJ1-4; 7 nucleotides agree with TRBD1. Trimming at V came to 0 bases and at J to 8 bases, leaving 7 bases not matched to a gene. The CDR3 is made up of 15 amino acids. Per the germline V gene, CDR1 is SGHRS and CDR2 is YFSETQ. DNA for the CDR3: TGCGCCAGCAGCTTGGGACAGGGAGGGATAGAAAAACTGTTTTTT. Encoded protein: CASSLGQGGIEKLFF.

The chain is built from TRBV5-1 and TRBJ1-1; D ambiguous. Per germline, CDR1 SGHRS and CDR2 YFSETQ. The CDR3 is 14 residues long. Trimming removed 0 bases from V and 3 bases from J, with 9 bases in between. The CDR3 bases are TGCGCCAGCAGCTTGGCGAGGGTTGACACTGAAGCTTTCTTT. Translation: CASSLARVDTEAFF.

Only a few counts were recorded for this clone. The chain joins TRBV5-1 to TRBJ1-2, with D perhaps TRBD1 (5 bases). V was clipped by 0 bases and J by 3 bases, with 6 bases between them. Germline V lookup: CDR1 SGHRS, CDR2 YFSETQ. CDR3 length equals 13 residues. CDR3 in DNA: TGCGCCAGCAGCTTGGTGGGGGACTATGGCTACACCTTC. Translation: CASSLVGDYGYTF. Supplemented by reference TRBV5-1 and TRBJ1-2, the full variable domain reads KAGVTQTPRYLIKTRGQQVTLSCSPISGHRSVSWYQQTPGQGLQFLFEYFSETQRNKGNFPGRFSGRQFSNSRSEMNVSTLELGDSALYLCASSLVGDYGYTFGSGTRLTVV.

The chain's CDR3 is CAISLHYLGNSDTQYF. In nucleotides, the CDR3 is TGTGCCATCAGCCTCCACTACTTGGGGAACTCAGATACGCAGTATTTT. The rearrangement links TRBV10-3 to TRBJ2-3, with D unclear. The germline CDR1 and CDR2 sequences are ENHRY and SYGVKD. Trimming removed 6 bases at V and 4 bases at J, with 20 bases between. CDR3 length: 16 residues.

V gene TRBV7-2 combines with J gene TRBJ2-2, with 14 bases aligning to TRBD2. The V and J ends lost 5 bases and 5 bases, in that order; junction bases with no gene match: 4. CDR3 length: 16 amino acids. Germline V gene lookup returns CDR1 SGHTA and CDR2 FQGNSA. CDR3 amino acids: CASSPGLAGVTGELFF. CDR3 nucleotides: TGTGCCAGCAGCCCGGGACTAGCGGGGGTTACCGGGGAGCTGTTTTTT.